This T cell receptor (beta chain) was identified during a study of Ad26.COV2.S vaccination and SARS-CoV-2 variants. The protocol was immunoSEQ multiplex PCR, while the TCRdb copy is restricted to in-frame clones and leaves out a portion. Of roughly 500,000 clones detected, around 90% appear once; the ten largest clones hold about 13%. Germline assignment: CDR1 SEHNR and CDR2 FQNEAQ (reference sequence). The CDR3 extends over 15 amino acids. Deletions cut 5 bases from V and 2 bases from J, with 15 bases between. Treatment specified: about 20 received Ad26.COV2.S at low or high dose, single or two shots; roughly 5 received placebo; per-sample allocation not given. All samples were drawn on day 63, counting from the first vaccine or placebo injection.

The sequencing here drew on peripheral blood, taken in a trial of Ad26.COV2.S vaccine versus placebo. The clonotype was recovered from a person between 18 and 65 years old who received the Ad26.COV2.S COVID-19 vaccine or a placebo. The chain links TRBV7-9 to TRBJ2-5; D is ambiguous. Here the CDR3 DNA reads TGTGCCAGCAGCAAAGGGTCCCTAGTGCAAGAGACCCAGTACTTC. The encoded protein is CASSKGSLVQETQYF.